This paragraph reports one TCR beta chain. Antigen specificity is unknown. The data stem from a study of shared clonotypes between healthy human individuals. Background on the study: Used for every donor were three CD4 naive, three CD4 memory, two CD8 naive and one CD8 memory plate.

Study-wide findings and caveats: The donor pool, a small one, limited the genetic and exposure-history diversity represented. Sequencing depth was a factor that was expected to affect clonotype sharing among donors.

Naive CD8 isolation took CD45RO-negative cells positively selected for CCR7 and excluded terminally differentiated effector memory CD45RA+ cells. Germline V gene lookup returns CDR1 MNHNS and CDR2 SASEGT. V was trimmed by 2 bases and J by 0 bases, leaving 5 bases between them. The CDR3 loop spans 14 amino acids. A deep-level run was used for the assay. TCRdb's copy holds only in-frame clones and misses some; the assay was immunoSEQ multiplex PCR. The repertoire includes approximately 740,000 clones, around 93% of them detected once, and around 24% sits in the top ten. The sequence derives from a man between 25 and 39 years old in good health. The J gene is TRBJ1-3, the V gene TRBV6-1; D is ambiguous. Sequenced material: naive CD8+ T cells sorted from blood. This CDR3 reads CASSELYSGNTIYF. CDR3 nucleotide sequence: TGTGCCAGCAGTGAACTGTACTCTGGAAACACCATATATTTT.